The 10 T cell receptor beta chains listed next were all sequenced from one sample in a study of T cell responses to AZD1222 COVID-19 vaccine. Here immunoSEQ multiplex PCR was the method, and the copy in TCRdb shows in-frame clones only, minus some. The sample lists about 160,000 clones; around 94% were seen once. The starting material was peripheral blood, obtained on day 0 of AZD1222 vaccination. The receptors stem from an adult in good health.

V usage is TRBV29-1 and J usage is TRBJ2-3, with a tentative D call TRBD2 (6 bases). There are 17 residues in the CDR3. Germline V gene lookup returns CDR1 SQVTM and CDR2 ANQGSEA. The ends were cut back, 0 bases at V and 0 bases at J, with 16 bases in the middle. The DNA for the CDR3 is TGCAGCGTTGAAGATCGTCCCCTAGCGCAGAGCACAGATACGCAGTATTTT. Translated: CSVEDRPLAQSTDTQYF.

This clone was observed a few times. The rearrangement joins TRBV3-1 (or the pseudogene TRBV3-2) to TRBJ1-6, with D possibly TRBD1 on 5 matching bases. With 5 bases removed from V and 7 bases from J, the gap between germline ends came to 12 bases. Per germline, CDR1 LGHDT and CDR2 YNNKEL (reference sequence). The CDR3 extends over 14 amino acids. The CDR3 loop reads CASSAGFSNSPLHF. The CDR3 DNA follows: TGTGCCAGCAGCGCAGGGTTCTCGAATTCACCCCTCCACTTT.

The V call is TRBV24-1, the J call TRBJ1-2, with D unclear. Germline assignment: CDR1 KGHDR and CDR2 SFDVKD. Deletions cut 1 base from V and 2 bases from J, with 7 bases between. The CDR3 spans 14 residues. CDR3 amino acids: CATSDFTANYGYTF. For the CDR3, the DNA is TGTGCCACCAGTGATTTTACAGCAAACTATGGCTACACCTTC.

This chain connects TRBV5-6 to TRBJ2-7, with 7 bases matching TRBD1. Losses at the gene ends were 2 bases for V and 3 bases for J; bases not matched to a gene: 5. Germline loops: CDR1 SGHDT, CDR2 YYEEEE. The CDR3 totals 14 residues. Here the CDR3 DNA reads TGTGCCAGCAGCTTACAGGGGACGCTCTACGAGCAGTACGTC. It translates to CASSLQGTLYEQYV.

The V call is TRBV2, the J call TRBJ1-1, with no clear D. V was shortened by 7 bases and J by 1 base, with 13 bases between the two germline ends. The CDR3 covers 14 residues. Germline CDR1 is SNHLY and CDR2 is FYNNEI. CDR3 loop: CASTDPRRNTEAFF. The CDR3 nucleotides are TGTGCCAGCACCGACCCTAGAAGGAACACTGAAGCTTTCTTT.

This chain joins TRBV6-5 and TRBJ2-7; 10 bases fit TRBD2. Germline V gene data show CDR1 as MNHEY and CDR2 as SVGAGI. The CDR3 runs 14 residues. Trimming cost V 5 bases and J 3 bases; bases outside gene matches: 4. As DNA, the CDR3 is TGTGCCAGCAGTAGGACTAGCGGAAGCTACGAGCAGTACGTC. Its protein is CASSRTSGSYEQYV.

The gene calls are TRBV5-6 and TRBJ1-5; tentatively, D is TRBD1 (6 bases). Trimming pared 3 bases from V and 10 bases from J, leaving 14 bases between. The CDR3 sequence is 13 residues long. From germline, CDR1 is SGHDT and CDR2 YYEEEE. CDR3: CASSSGQFAPQHF. Written as DNA, the CDR3 is TGTGCCAGCAGCTCCGGACAGTTTGCTCCCCAGCATTTT.

The rearrangement links TRBV7-6 to TRBJ1-2; 8 bases agree with TRBD1. Germline assignment: CDR1 SGHVS and CDR2 FNYEAQ. With V trimmed by 4 bases and J by 5 bases, 3 bases remained unmatched. The CDR3 covers 13 residues. As DNA, the CDR3 is TGTGCCAGCAGCTCAGGACAGGGTTATGGCTACACCTTC. Translating gives CASSSGQGYGYTF.

The gene calls are TRBV28 and TRBJ1-3; D gene ambiguous. There are 14 residues in the CDR3. Trimming shortened V by 3 bases and J by 1 base, and 7 bases separated the two germline ends. Germline CDR1 reads MDHEN; CDR2 reads SYDVKM. CDR3 region: CASSFRGSGNTIYF. The CDR3 DNA reads as TGTGCCAGCAGTTTTCGGGGTTCTGGAAACACCATATATTTT.

The chain links TRBV12-5 to TRBJ1-4; D call uncertain. V was cut by 7 bases and J by 0 bases, with 6 bases left in between. This CDR3 spans 13 amino acids. The V gene's germline CDR1 is LGHNT and CDR2 FRNRAP. CDR3 coding DNA: TGTGCTAGTGCAAAAGCAACTAATGAAAAACTGTTTTTT. Translation gives CASAKATNEKLFF.